These T cell receptor beta chains were read from a single sample in a study of shared clonotypes between healthy human individuals. The table came from immunoSEQ multiplex PCR; TCRdb's copy has only in-frame clones and leaves some out. The table includes about 990,000 clones, approximately 80% detected once. Sequencing was carried out using memory CD4+ T cells from PBMCs. All receptors derive from a man in his late teens or twenties in good health. Some clones in this sample may be carry-over from other donors' samples. Each CDR3 is given with its conserved first and last residue. Fields, in order: clone size, V gene, CDR3 length, CDR3 protein. The size entry is marked missing in some rows and otherwise reads once, few, many or a size class.

-,TRBV27,14,CASSLKRDRQPQHF
-,TRBV19,14,CASSIRGPKNIQYF
-,TRBV19,16,CASSSWTGGEGTEAFF
few,TRBV15,16,CATSRGVTGNDQPQHF
-,TRBV7-9,15,CASSLHGGANYGYTF
once,TRBV27,15,CASSSRTGGGYEQYF
-,TRBV5-6,15,CASSSGTSVTYEQYF
once,TRBV7-8,17,CASSPRGSGASGYGYTF
-,TRBV27,14,CASSRGQSGSEAFF
few,TRBV11-2,12,CASSRDDSEQFF
-,TRBV27,13,CASYARGNTEAFF
-,TRBV6-1,17,CASSDARTGDGLGSYTF
-,TRBV2,16,CASSDGTGVSNQPQHF
-,TRBV2,13,CASSRQGDTEAFF
-,TRBV27,15,CASRAGTGNSYEQYF
-,TRBV30,15,CAWSFPNLYRREQYF
-,TRBV5-1,16,CASSPGGTAYDNEQFF